The clone carrying this T cell receptor beta chain has just one count. TCRdb's table, derived via immunoSEQ multiplex PCR, lists solely in-frame clones and lacks some. The sample shows hundreds of thousands of clones, about 89% of them seen only once. The sample belongs to a study of blood T cell repertoires in COVID-19. The CDR3 consists of 17 residues. CDR1 and CDR2 from the germline V gene are MDHEN and SYDVKM. Trimming took 1 base from V and 0 from J, leaving 13 bases between them. What was sequenced was PBMCs or T cells enriched from blood (not recorded which). The J gene is TRBJ1-3, the V gene TRBV28; D unclear. The clonotype comes from a man aged 40-49 years in a cohort exposed to, infected with or recovered from COVID-19 (not recorded which). The CDR3 region is CASSLSATGNSGNTIYF. The CDR3 DNA follows: TGTGCCAGCAGTTTATCCGCGACCGGGAACTCTGGAAACACCATATATTTT.